These 17 T cell receptor beta chains share one sample of origin, sequenced in a study of Ad26.COV2.S vaccination and SARS-CoV-2 variants. The treatment is: about 20 received Ad26.COV2.S at low or high dose, single or two shots; five or six received placebo; per-sample allocation not given. Day 63 after the first vaccine or placebo injection was the time point for sampling. Using immunoSEQ multiplex PCR, the repertoire was profiled, and TCRdb retains in-frame clones only, with some absent. The repertoire includes roughly 240,000 clones, 88% of them detected once, and about 10% sits in the top ten. Sequencing used peripheral blood, obtained in a trial of Ad26.COV2.S vaccine versus placebo. These receptors were taken from a person between 18 and 65 years old who received the Ad26.COV2.S COVID-19 vaccine or a placebo.

The chain employs TRBV18 and TRBJ1-2; the D is unclear. The germline V and J ends were trimmed by 0 bases and 8 bases, with 7 bases remaining between them. CDR1 KGHSH and CDR2 LQKENI come from the germline V gene. The CDR3 extends over 12 amino acids. The CDR3 coding sequence is TGTGCCAGCTCACCACCCTCTAGAGGCTACACCTTC. Its protein product is CASSPPSRGYTF.

The chain employs TRBV18 and TRBJ2-1, with D possibly being TRBD2 (5 bases). The CDR3 runs to 17 residues. V was cut by 1 base and J by 4 bases, with 17 bases left in between. Germline assignment: CDR1 KGHSH and CDR2 LQKENI. CDR3 in amino acids: CASSPRGAGQGYNEQFF. In nucleotides, the CDR3 is TGTGCCAGCTCACCACGGGGTGCGGGTCAAGGGTACAATGAGCAGTTCTTC.

This clone has a single count. The chain recombines TRBV7-6 with TRBJ2-5; 9 bases are a match to TRBD2. The CDR3 has 15 residues. CDR1 is SGHVS and CDR2 is FNYEAQ in the germline V gene. The junction had 8 bases not matched to a gene; V was cut back by 5 bases and J by 4 bases. Written as DNA, the CDR3 is TGTGCCAGCAGCCCAGCGGGAGGAGTAAGAGAGACCCAGTACTTC. Translated: CASSPAGGVRETQYF.

This rearrangement joins TRBV5-1 to TRBJ1-6; no reliable D call. Between the trimmed V and J ends, which lost 4 bases and 7 bases, there was a span of 18 bases. CDR3 length: 16 amino acids. Germline CDR1 SGHRS, CDR2 YFSETQ. CDR3 amino acids: CASSHRSDHQNSPLHF. CDR3 sequence (DNA): TGCGCCAGCAGCCACCGAAGTGATCACCAAAATTCACCCCTCCACTTT.

This clone was detected a few times. This chain links TRBV27 with TRBJ2-2; a weak D match, TRBD2 (5 bases). Germline V gene sequence: CDR1 MNHEY, CDR2 SMNVEV (reference sequence). The CDR3 contains 14 residues. Between the trimmed V and J ends, which lost 3 bases and 2 bases, there was a span of 7 bases. The CDR3 is CASSFGRNTGELFF. The CDR3 DNA is TGTGCCAGCAGTTTTGGGAGAAACACCGGGGAGCTGTTTTTT.

The chain is built from TRBV4-3 and TRBJ1-5, with D maybe TRBD1 (5 bases). CDR1 is LGHNA and CDR2 is YSLEER in the germline V gene. V was clipped by 0 bases and J by 12 bases, with 15 bases between them. CDR3 size: 14 residues. As DNA, the CDR3 is TGCGCCAGCAGCCAAGAAAGCAGGGCCGTTCTCCAGCATTTT. It encodes CASSQESRAVLQHF.

This chain connects TRBV11-2 to TRBJ2-7, with 7 bases aligning to TRBD1. The germline V gene has CDR1 SGHAT and CDR2 FQNNGV. J gave up 4 bases and V 4 bases, and 10 bases lay outside the gene matches. The CDR3 extends over 15 amino acids. The CDR3 spells CASSSQTGTFYEQYF. Written as DNA, the CDR3 is TGTGCCAGCAGCTCCCAGACAGGGACCTTTTACGAGCAGTACTTC. The full variable domain, in which reference TRBV11-2 and TRBJ2-7 provide the parts outside the CDR3, is EAGVAQSPRYKIIEKRQSVAFWCNPISGHATLYWYQQILGQGPKLLIQFQNNGVVDDSQLPKDRFSAERLKGVDSTLKIQPAKLEDSAVYLCASSSQTGTFYEQYFGPGTRLTVT.

The chain recombines TRBV7-8 with TRBJ1-5; TRBD1 matches at 11 bases. CDR3 length: 16 amino acids. V was pared by 2 bases and J by 6 bases, with 6 bases of the junction left unmatched. Germline V gene lookup returns CDR1 SGHVS and CDR2 FQNEAQ. CDR3 coding DNA: TGTGCCAGCAGCTTATCACGGACAGGGGGCGGTCAGCCCCAGCATTTT. This gives the protein CASSLSRTGGGQPQHF.

The J gene is TRBJ1-6, the V gene TRBV30; D not certain. This CDR3 spans 14 amino acids. Germline CDR1 GTSNPN, CDR2 SVGIG (reference sequence). The V end lost 4 bases, the J end lost 7 bases, and 14 bases lay between the germline ends. The CDR3 region has the DNA TGTGCCTGGAATCGGGGAATGGGAAATTCACCCCTCCACTTT. Residues: CAWNRGMGNSPLHF.

The chain is built from TRBV10-2 and TRBJ2-5, with D possibly TRBD2 on 5 matching bases. The V and J ends lost 2 bases and 5 bases respectively, with 15 bases between them. Germline CDR1 and CDR2: WSHSY and SAAADI. This CDR3 has 15 amino acids. The DNA for the CDR3 is TGCGCCAGCAGTGAGAGTTCGGGAACGGGGGAGACCCAGTACTTC. This sequence encodes CASSESSGTGETQYF.

This rearrangement joins TRBV6-2 or TRBV6-3 to TRBJ1-1, with TRBD1 as a possible D gene (5 bases). The CDR3 length is 16 residues. V was pared by 2 bases and J by 4 bases, with 17 bases between. Looked up from germline, CDR1 is MNHEY and CDR2 is SVGEGT. CDR3 nucleotide sequence: TGTGCCAGCAGTTACGGATATACAGGCGGAGGCACTGAAGCTTTCTTT. It specifies CASSYGYTGGGTEAFF.

This chain uses TRBV5-1 with TRBJ1-4; 8 nucleotides align to TRBD1. The CDR3 has 16 amino acids. V was pared by 4 bases and J by 0 bases, with 5 bases of the junction left unmatched. Germline-derived CDR1 and CDR2 are SGHRS and YFSETQ. The CDR3 region is CASSVGQGATNEKLFF. The CDR3 DNA follows: TGCGCCAGCAGCGTTGGACAGGGAGCAACTAATGAAAAACTGTTTTTT.

V gene TRBV2 combines with J gene TRBJ1-1, with D perhaps TRBD1 (6 bases). In germline, CDR1 is SNHLY, CDR2 FYNNEI. This CDR3 has 14 residues. V lost 6 bases and J lost 0, with 11 bases in between. DNA for the CDR3: TGTGCCAGCAGGACCGGACAGATGAACACTGAAGCTTTCTTT. Translated, it gives CASRTGQMNTEAFF.

The chain recombines TRBV29-1 with TRBJ1-1, with 7 bases aligning to TRBD1. The CDR3 is 12 residues long. The V gene end was trimmed by 2 bases and the J gene end by 7 bases; junction bases not matched to a gene: 4. Germline V gene lookup returns CDR1 SQVTM and CDR2 ANQGSEA. The CDR3 nucleotides read TGCAGCGTTGAAAGGTCAGGGGGTGAAGCTTTCTTT. Its translation: CSVERSGGEAFF. Using reference TRBV29-1 and TRBJ1-1 for the parts outside the CDR3, the full variable domain is SAVISQKPSRDICQRGTSLTIQCQVDSQVTMMFWYRQQPGQSLTLIATANQGSEATYESGFVIDKFPISRPNLTFSTLTVSNMSPEDSSIYLCSVERSGGEAFFGQGTRLTVV.

The sample holds one count of this clone. The chain carries TRBV4-1 and TRBJ2-7; tentatively, D is TRBD1 or TRBD2 (6 bases each). This CDR3 comprises 13 residues. Trimming took off 4 bases at V and 4 bases at J, with 11 bases between the two ends. Germline V gives CDR1 MGHRA, CDR2 YSYEKL. CDR3 coding DNA: TGCGCCAGCAGCCGGATAGGGGGGTACGAGCAGTACTTC. The encoded protein is CASSRIGGYEQYF.

As concerns this clone: Mismatch with germline at one junction end may stem from a read error. The chain has TRBV7-7 and TRBJ2-7; 9 bases are shared with TRBD1. Germline V gene sequence: CDR1 SSHAT, CDR2 FNYEAQ (reference sequence). CDR3 length: 15 residues. CDR3 nucleotide sequence: TGTGCTAGCAGCTTAGCACAGGGGGCGTATTACGAGCAGTACTTC. Amino acids: CASSLAQGAYYEQYF.

V usage is TRBV15 and J usage is TRBJ2-7, with TRBD1 identical over 10 bases. CDR1 and CDR2 (germline): LNHNV, YYDKDF (reference sequence). CDR3 length: 16 residues. Unmatched junction bases numbered 6, after V lost 2 bases and J lost 2 bases. The CDR3: CATSRRPDRGAYEQYF. Here the CDR3 DNA reads TGTGCCACCAGCAGACGCCCGGACAGGGGGGCCTACGAGCAGTACTTC.